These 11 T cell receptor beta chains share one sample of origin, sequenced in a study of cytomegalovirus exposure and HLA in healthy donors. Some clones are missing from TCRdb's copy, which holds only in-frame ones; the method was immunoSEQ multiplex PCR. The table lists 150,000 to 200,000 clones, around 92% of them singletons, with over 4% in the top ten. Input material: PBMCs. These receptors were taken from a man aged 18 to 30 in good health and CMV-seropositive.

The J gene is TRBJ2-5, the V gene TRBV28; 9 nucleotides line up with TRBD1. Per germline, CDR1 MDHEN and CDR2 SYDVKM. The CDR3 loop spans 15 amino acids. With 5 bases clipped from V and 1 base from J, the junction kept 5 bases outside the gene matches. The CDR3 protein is CASSRDRAGQETQYF. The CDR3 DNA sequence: TGTGCCAGCAGTCGGGACAGGGCTGGCCAAGAGACCCAGTACTTC.

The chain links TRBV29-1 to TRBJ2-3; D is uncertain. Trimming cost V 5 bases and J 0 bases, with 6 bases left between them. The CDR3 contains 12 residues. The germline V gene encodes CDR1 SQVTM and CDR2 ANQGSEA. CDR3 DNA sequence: TGCAGCGTTACCGGGAGCACAGATACGCAGTATTTT. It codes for CSVTGSTDTQYF.

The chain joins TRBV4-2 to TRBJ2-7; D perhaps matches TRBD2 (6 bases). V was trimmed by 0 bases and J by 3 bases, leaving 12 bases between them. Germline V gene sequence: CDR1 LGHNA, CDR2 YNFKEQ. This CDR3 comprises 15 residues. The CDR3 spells CASSQDRGGVYEQYF. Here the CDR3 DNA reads TGTGCCAGCAGCCAAGATAGAGGAGGGGTCTACGAGCAGTACTTC.

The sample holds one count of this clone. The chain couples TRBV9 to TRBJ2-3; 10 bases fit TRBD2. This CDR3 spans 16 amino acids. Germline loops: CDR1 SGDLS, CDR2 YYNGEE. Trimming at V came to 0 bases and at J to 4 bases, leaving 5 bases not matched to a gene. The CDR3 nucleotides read TGTGCCAGCAGCGTAGGAACAGCGGGAGGGGCAGATACGCAGTATTTT. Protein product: CASSVGTAGGADTQYF.

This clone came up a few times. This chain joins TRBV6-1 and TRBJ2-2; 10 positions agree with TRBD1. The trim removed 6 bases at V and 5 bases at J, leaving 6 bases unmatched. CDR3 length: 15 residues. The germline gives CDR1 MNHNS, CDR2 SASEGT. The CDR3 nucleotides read TGTGCCAGCAGCCCCGGGACAGGGGAAACCGGGGAGCTGTTTTTT. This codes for CASSPGTGETGELFF.

CDR3 residues: CASSKWTGNYGYTF. The CDR3 DNA is TGTGCCAGCAGTAAGTGGACAGGGAACTATGGCTACACCTTC. This sequence joins TRBV6-5 and TRBJ1-2; the match to TRBD1 covers 8 bases. Germline values: CDR1 MNHEY, CDR2 SVGAGI. This CDR3 has 14 amino acids. The J segment lost 2 bases and the V segment lost 5 bases, leaving 4 bases of the junction unmatched.

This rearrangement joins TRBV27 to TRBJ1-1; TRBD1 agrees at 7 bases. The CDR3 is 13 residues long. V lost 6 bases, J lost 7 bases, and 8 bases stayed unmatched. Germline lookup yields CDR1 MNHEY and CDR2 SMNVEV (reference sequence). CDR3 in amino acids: CASSIDRVGEAFF. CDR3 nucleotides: TGTGCCAGCAGCATAGACAGGGTTGGTGAAGCTTTCTTT.

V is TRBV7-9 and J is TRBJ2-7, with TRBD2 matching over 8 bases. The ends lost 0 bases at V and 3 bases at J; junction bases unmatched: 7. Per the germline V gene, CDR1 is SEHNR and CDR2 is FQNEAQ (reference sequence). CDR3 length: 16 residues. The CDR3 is CASSLAAGRGDYEQYF. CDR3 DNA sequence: TGTGCCAGCAGCTTAGCGGCGGGGCGGGGGGACTACGAGCAGTACTTC.

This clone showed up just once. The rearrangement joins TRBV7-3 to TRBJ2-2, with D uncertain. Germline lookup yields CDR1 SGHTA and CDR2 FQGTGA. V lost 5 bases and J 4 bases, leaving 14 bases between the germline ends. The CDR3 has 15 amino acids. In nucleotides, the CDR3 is TGTGCCAGCAGCCCCGAATCTAGAGGCACCGGGGAGCTGTTTTTT. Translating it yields CASSPESRGTGELFF.

CDR3 DNA sequence: TGTGCCAGCAGTGAAACGGGTTACTACGAGCAGTACTTC. This encodes CASSETGYYEQYF. The chain uses TRBV6-1 and TRBJ2-7; D gene uncertain. The V end was cut by 2 bases, the J end by 3 bases, with 8 bases between. The CDR3 spans 13 residues. Germline loops: CDR1 MNHNS, CDR2 SASEGT.

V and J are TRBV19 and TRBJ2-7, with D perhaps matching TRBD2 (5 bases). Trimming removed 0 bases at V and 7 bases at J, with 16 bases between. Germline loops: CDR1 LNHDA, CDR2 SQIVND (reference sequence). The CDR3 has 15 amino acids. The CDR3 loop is CASSIDRLTRREQYF. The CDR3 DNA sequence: TGTGCCAGTAGTATAGATCGACTAACGAGGAGGGAGCAGTACTTC.